These 19 T cell receptor beta chains came from one sample sequenced in a study of blood T cell repertoires in COVID-19. The data were produced by immunoSEQ multiplex PCR, yet TCRdb's version contains in-frame clones alone and is incomplete. The sample yields fewer than 500,000 clones, nearly 90% seen once. The specimen sequenced was PBMCs or T cells enriched from blood (not recorded which). These receptors were obtained from a woman aged 18-29 years with acute COVID-19.

This chain uses TRBV2 with TRBJ1-2; a weak D match, TRBD1 (6 bases). The CDR3 runs 14 residues. Germline CDR1 reads SNHLY; CDR2 reads FYNNEI. V lost 0 bases to trimming and J lost 5 bases, with 10 bases between them. Written as DNA, the CDR3 is TGTGCCAGCAGTGAAGCGGGGGGGCTTTATGGCTACACCTTC. Translated, it gives CASSEAGGLYGYTF.

The rearrangement joins TRBV27 to TRBJ2-5; D may be TRBD1 (5 bases). CDR1 MNHEY and CDR2 SMNVEV come from the germline V gene (reference sequence). The CDR3 covers 12 residues. Deletions cut 8 bases from V and 1 base from J, with 8 bases between. The CDR3: CASSQGQETQYF. CDR3 coding DNA: TGTGCCAGCTCCCAGGGCCAAGAGACCCAGTACTTC.

This clone has just a few counts. The chain uses TRBV7-9 and TRBJ1-6; D perhaps matches TRBD1 (6 bases). CDR3 length equals 15 residues. V was shortened by 6 bases and J by 10 bases, with 19 bases between the two germline ends. The germline CDR1 and CDR2 sequences are SEHNR and FQNEAQ (reference sequence). This CDR3 reads CASRLSKGGESPLHF. The DNA for the CDR3 is TGTGCCAGCAGACTTTCGAAAGGGGGAGAGTCACCCCTCCACTTT.

The V call is TRBV7-2, the J call TRBJ2-5, with 7 bases identical to TRBD1. The V gene's germline CDR1 is SGHTA and CDR2 FQGNSA. There are 14 residues in the CDR3. The ends lost 2 bases at V and 5 bases at J; junction bases unmatched: 5. CDR3 coding DNA: TGTGCCAGCAGCTTAAGACAGGGACAGGAGACCCAGTACTTC. This sequence encodes CASSLRQGQETQYF.

This clone was seen a few times. The V gene is TRBV2, the J gene TRBJ2-7; weak D call: TRBD1 (6 bases). The germline V gene encodes CDR1 SNHLY and CDR2 FYNNEI. V shed 7 bases and J shed 3 bases, with 7 bases lying between them. The CDR3 spans 11 residues. Here the CDR3 DNA reads TGTGCCAGCAAGGACAGCTACGAGCAGTACTTC. This codes for CASKDSYEQYF.

This clone is a singleton in its sample. The CDR3 region has the DNA TGTGCCTCAGGCTCCAACTCTGGAAACACCATATATTTT. Translating it yields CASGSNSGNTIYF. The chain is built from TRBV10-3 and TRBJ1-3; D remains unclear. V was pared by 11 bases and J by 0 bases, with 11 bases between. CDR3 length: 13 residues. Germline V CDR1 and CDR2: ENHRY, SYGVKD.

The V call is TRBV29-1, the J call TRBJ2-1; 9 bases are a match to TRBD2. CDR3 size: 12 residues. Germline V gene lookup returns CDR1 SQVTM and CDR2 ANQGSEA. The V segment lost 4 bases and the J segment 10 bases; nucleotides outside the gene matches: 5. CDR3 DNA sequence: TGCAGCGTTGTAGCGGGAGTATGGGAGCAGTTCTTC. Amino acid sequence: CSVVAGVWEQFF.

This chain connects TRBV7-9 to TRBJ2-1, with 9 nucleotides matching TRBD1. There are 16 residues in the CDR3. V was pared by 5 bases and J by 7 bases, with 12 bases of the junction left unmatched. CDR1 is SEHNR and CDR2 is FQNEAQ in the germline V gene (reference sequence). Written as DNA, the CDR3 is TGTGCCAGCAGCCCACCATCCGCCGGGACAGGGAATGAGCAGTTCTTC. Amino acid sequence: CASSPPSAGTGNEQFF.

DNA for the CDR3: TGTGCCAGCAGTCGGCCTGCGGGGGAAAAACTGTTTTTT. Translation: CASSRPAGEKLFF. V and J are TRBV6-2 or TRBV6-3 and TRBJ1-4, with D unresolved. The CDR3 loop spans 13 amino acids. V was trimmed by 5 bases and J by 8 bases, leaving 12 bases between them. CDR1 MNHEY and CDR2 SVGEGT come from the germline V gene.

This chain uses TRBV5-1 with TRBJ1-5; D is perhaps TRBD1 (6 bases). The germline V and J ends were trimmed by 0 bases and 6 bases, with 16 bases remaining between them. The CDR3 totals 16 residues. Germline V CDR1 and CDR2: SGHRS, YFSETQ. The CDR3 nucleotides are TGCGCCAGCAGCTTGGGCCCGGGACAACGGACTCAGCCCCAGCATTTT. Encoded protein: CASSLGPGQRTQPQHF.

The J gene is TRBJ1-2, the V gene TRBV7-8; D is undetermined. Trimming took off 4 bases at V and 8 bases at J, with 14 bases between the two ends. This CDR3 comprises 13 residues. The V gene's germline CDR1 is SGHVS and CDR2 FQNEAQ. CDR3 DNA: TGTGCCAGCAGCTCCCGCCCGGGGAACGGCTACACCTTC. Amino acids: CASSSRPGNGYTF.

The chain is built from TRBV6-2 or TRBV6-3 and TRBJ2-1; D is possibly TRBD2 (7 bases). The germline V gene has CDR1 MNHEY and CDR2 SVGEGT. CDR3 length: 15 residues. V was cut by 0 bases and J by 2 bases, with 8 bases left in between. CDR3 region: CASSYSGGAYNEQFF. For the CDR3, the DNA is TGTGCCAGCAGTTACTCAGGGGGGGCCTACAATGAGCAGTTCTTC.

The rearrangement links TRBV3-1 (or the pseudogene TRBV3-2) to TRBJ1-2; D might be TRBD1 (6 bases). The length of the CDR3 is 13 residues. The V end lost 0 bases, the J end lost 4 bases, and 6 bases lay between the germline ends. Germline CDR1 is LGHDT and CDR2 is YNNKEL (reference sequence). In DNA form, the CDR3 reads TGTGCCAGCAGCCAAGAGGGGGCCTATGGCTACACCTTC. As protein: CASSQEGAYGYTF.

The chain uses TRBV18 and TRBJ2-7, with 7 bases fitting TRBD1. Germline CDR1 KGHSH, CDR2 LQKENI. Unmatched junction bases numbered 8, after V lost 2 bases and J lost 4 bases. CDR3 length: 15 amino acids. The CDR3 region has the DNA TGTGCCAGCTCACCAGAGAGGGGGCGCTGGTACGAGCAGTACTTC. Its translation is CASSPERGRWYEQYF.

Comments on this clone: This sample includes further DNA sequences coding for the same CDR3. This chain uses TRBV3-1 (or the pseudogene TRBV3-2) with TRBJ1-2; D uncertain. Germline V lookup: CDR1 LGHDT, CDR2 YNNKEL (reference sequence). Trimming took 2 bases from V and 4 from J, leaving 5 bases between them. This CDR3 has 12 amino acids. The CDR3 nucleotides read TGTGCCAGCAGCCAACCAGGCTATGGCTACACCTTC. As protein: CASSQPGYGYTF.

The V and J genes are TRBV5-4 and TRBJ1-2; D uncertain. Trimming left V 2 bases short and J 4 bases short, with 15 bases between. Germline V gene data show CDR1 as SGHNT and CDR2 as YYREEE (reference sequence). The CDR3 extends over 15 amino acids. The CDR3 nucleotides are TGTGCCAGCAGCTTAGAGACACCCAATATCTATGGCTACACCTTC. Its translation is CASSLETPNIYGYTF.

The chain uses TRBV7-3 and TRBJ2-2; D gene unclear. The CDR3 is 12 residues long. Trimming stripped 6 bases from V and 3 bases from J, with 5 bases between. In germline, CDR1 is SGHTA, CDR2 FQGTGA. This CDR3 is CASSSDTGELFF. CDR3 nucleotide sequence: TGTGCCAGCAGTTCGGACACCGGGGAGCTGTTTTTT.

This chain joins TRBV4-3 and TRBJ2-6; D is unclear. Germline V gene sequence: CDR1 LGHNA, CDR2 YSLEER. V gave up 0 bases and J gave up 0 bases, with 3 bases separating them. The CDR3 has 15 amino acids. The CDR3 bases are TGCGCCAGCAGCCAAGATATCTCTGGGGCCAACGTCCTGACTTTC. This gives the protein CASSQDISGANVLTF.

CDR3 protein: CASSSPPSGRENEQFF. The CDR3 DNA sequence: TGTGCCAGCAGTTCACCTCCTAGCGGGAGGGAGAATGAGCAGTTCTTC. The chain combines TRBV28 with TRBJ2-1; 12 nucleotides align to TRBD2. Germline-derived CDR1 and CDR2 are MDHEN and SYDVKM. The CDR3 covers 16 residues. V dropped 4 bases and J dropped 7; count of bases not matched to a gene: 8.